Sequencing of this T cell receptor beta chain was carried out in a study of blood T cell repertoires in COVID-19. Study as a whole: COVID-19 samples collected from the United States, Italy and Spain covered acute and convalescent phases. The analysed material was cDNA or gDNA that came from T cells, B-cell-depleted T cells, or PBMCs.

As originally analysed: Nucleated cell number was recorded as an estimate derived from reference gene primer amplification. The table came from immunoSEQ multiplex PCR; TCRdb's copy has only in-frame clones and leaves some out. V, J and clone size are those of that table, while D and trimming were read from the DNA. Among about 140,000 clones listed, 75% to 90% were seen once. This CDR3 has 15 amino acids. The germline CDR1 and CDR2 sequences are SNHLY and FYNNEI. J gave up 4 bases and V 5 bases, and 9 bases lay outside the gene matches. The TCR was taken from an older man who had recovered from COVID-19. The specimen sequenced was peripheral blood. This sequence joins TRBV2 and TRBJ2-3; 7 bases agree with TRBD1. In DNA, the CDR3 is TGTGCCAGCAGTAGACGGCCAGGGGGAGCAGATACGCAGTATTTT. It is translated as CASSRRPGGADTQYF.